This TCR beta chain was retrieved from a study of cytomegalovirus exposure and HLA in healthy donors. Findings of the study overall: With later analysis, a missense DCLRE1C variant became linked to TCR beta V- and J-gene trimming. In vitro testing confirmed a few CMV-associated chains as specific for CMV antigens.

Points on this clone: Its target is unknown.

Germline V gives CDR1 MNHEY, CDR2 SVGAGI. The V and J ends lost 2 bases and 5 bases respectively, with 13 bases between them. CDR3 length: 14 amino acids. With 60 Vbeta and 13 Jbeta primers, the PCR was carried out. TCRdb keeps only in-frame clones here, not all; method: immunoSEQ multiplex PCR. This table holds over 150,000 clones, roughly 85% found once. The sample taken for sequencing was PBMCs. This TCR was recovered from a man aged 25 to 40 in good health and CMV-seropositive. This chain joins TRBV6-5 and TRBJ2-7; D is uncertain. CDR3 sequence reads: CASSYGQAPNEQYF. The CDR3 DNA reads TGTGCCAGCAGTTACGGCCAGGCTCCCAACGAGCAGTACTTC.